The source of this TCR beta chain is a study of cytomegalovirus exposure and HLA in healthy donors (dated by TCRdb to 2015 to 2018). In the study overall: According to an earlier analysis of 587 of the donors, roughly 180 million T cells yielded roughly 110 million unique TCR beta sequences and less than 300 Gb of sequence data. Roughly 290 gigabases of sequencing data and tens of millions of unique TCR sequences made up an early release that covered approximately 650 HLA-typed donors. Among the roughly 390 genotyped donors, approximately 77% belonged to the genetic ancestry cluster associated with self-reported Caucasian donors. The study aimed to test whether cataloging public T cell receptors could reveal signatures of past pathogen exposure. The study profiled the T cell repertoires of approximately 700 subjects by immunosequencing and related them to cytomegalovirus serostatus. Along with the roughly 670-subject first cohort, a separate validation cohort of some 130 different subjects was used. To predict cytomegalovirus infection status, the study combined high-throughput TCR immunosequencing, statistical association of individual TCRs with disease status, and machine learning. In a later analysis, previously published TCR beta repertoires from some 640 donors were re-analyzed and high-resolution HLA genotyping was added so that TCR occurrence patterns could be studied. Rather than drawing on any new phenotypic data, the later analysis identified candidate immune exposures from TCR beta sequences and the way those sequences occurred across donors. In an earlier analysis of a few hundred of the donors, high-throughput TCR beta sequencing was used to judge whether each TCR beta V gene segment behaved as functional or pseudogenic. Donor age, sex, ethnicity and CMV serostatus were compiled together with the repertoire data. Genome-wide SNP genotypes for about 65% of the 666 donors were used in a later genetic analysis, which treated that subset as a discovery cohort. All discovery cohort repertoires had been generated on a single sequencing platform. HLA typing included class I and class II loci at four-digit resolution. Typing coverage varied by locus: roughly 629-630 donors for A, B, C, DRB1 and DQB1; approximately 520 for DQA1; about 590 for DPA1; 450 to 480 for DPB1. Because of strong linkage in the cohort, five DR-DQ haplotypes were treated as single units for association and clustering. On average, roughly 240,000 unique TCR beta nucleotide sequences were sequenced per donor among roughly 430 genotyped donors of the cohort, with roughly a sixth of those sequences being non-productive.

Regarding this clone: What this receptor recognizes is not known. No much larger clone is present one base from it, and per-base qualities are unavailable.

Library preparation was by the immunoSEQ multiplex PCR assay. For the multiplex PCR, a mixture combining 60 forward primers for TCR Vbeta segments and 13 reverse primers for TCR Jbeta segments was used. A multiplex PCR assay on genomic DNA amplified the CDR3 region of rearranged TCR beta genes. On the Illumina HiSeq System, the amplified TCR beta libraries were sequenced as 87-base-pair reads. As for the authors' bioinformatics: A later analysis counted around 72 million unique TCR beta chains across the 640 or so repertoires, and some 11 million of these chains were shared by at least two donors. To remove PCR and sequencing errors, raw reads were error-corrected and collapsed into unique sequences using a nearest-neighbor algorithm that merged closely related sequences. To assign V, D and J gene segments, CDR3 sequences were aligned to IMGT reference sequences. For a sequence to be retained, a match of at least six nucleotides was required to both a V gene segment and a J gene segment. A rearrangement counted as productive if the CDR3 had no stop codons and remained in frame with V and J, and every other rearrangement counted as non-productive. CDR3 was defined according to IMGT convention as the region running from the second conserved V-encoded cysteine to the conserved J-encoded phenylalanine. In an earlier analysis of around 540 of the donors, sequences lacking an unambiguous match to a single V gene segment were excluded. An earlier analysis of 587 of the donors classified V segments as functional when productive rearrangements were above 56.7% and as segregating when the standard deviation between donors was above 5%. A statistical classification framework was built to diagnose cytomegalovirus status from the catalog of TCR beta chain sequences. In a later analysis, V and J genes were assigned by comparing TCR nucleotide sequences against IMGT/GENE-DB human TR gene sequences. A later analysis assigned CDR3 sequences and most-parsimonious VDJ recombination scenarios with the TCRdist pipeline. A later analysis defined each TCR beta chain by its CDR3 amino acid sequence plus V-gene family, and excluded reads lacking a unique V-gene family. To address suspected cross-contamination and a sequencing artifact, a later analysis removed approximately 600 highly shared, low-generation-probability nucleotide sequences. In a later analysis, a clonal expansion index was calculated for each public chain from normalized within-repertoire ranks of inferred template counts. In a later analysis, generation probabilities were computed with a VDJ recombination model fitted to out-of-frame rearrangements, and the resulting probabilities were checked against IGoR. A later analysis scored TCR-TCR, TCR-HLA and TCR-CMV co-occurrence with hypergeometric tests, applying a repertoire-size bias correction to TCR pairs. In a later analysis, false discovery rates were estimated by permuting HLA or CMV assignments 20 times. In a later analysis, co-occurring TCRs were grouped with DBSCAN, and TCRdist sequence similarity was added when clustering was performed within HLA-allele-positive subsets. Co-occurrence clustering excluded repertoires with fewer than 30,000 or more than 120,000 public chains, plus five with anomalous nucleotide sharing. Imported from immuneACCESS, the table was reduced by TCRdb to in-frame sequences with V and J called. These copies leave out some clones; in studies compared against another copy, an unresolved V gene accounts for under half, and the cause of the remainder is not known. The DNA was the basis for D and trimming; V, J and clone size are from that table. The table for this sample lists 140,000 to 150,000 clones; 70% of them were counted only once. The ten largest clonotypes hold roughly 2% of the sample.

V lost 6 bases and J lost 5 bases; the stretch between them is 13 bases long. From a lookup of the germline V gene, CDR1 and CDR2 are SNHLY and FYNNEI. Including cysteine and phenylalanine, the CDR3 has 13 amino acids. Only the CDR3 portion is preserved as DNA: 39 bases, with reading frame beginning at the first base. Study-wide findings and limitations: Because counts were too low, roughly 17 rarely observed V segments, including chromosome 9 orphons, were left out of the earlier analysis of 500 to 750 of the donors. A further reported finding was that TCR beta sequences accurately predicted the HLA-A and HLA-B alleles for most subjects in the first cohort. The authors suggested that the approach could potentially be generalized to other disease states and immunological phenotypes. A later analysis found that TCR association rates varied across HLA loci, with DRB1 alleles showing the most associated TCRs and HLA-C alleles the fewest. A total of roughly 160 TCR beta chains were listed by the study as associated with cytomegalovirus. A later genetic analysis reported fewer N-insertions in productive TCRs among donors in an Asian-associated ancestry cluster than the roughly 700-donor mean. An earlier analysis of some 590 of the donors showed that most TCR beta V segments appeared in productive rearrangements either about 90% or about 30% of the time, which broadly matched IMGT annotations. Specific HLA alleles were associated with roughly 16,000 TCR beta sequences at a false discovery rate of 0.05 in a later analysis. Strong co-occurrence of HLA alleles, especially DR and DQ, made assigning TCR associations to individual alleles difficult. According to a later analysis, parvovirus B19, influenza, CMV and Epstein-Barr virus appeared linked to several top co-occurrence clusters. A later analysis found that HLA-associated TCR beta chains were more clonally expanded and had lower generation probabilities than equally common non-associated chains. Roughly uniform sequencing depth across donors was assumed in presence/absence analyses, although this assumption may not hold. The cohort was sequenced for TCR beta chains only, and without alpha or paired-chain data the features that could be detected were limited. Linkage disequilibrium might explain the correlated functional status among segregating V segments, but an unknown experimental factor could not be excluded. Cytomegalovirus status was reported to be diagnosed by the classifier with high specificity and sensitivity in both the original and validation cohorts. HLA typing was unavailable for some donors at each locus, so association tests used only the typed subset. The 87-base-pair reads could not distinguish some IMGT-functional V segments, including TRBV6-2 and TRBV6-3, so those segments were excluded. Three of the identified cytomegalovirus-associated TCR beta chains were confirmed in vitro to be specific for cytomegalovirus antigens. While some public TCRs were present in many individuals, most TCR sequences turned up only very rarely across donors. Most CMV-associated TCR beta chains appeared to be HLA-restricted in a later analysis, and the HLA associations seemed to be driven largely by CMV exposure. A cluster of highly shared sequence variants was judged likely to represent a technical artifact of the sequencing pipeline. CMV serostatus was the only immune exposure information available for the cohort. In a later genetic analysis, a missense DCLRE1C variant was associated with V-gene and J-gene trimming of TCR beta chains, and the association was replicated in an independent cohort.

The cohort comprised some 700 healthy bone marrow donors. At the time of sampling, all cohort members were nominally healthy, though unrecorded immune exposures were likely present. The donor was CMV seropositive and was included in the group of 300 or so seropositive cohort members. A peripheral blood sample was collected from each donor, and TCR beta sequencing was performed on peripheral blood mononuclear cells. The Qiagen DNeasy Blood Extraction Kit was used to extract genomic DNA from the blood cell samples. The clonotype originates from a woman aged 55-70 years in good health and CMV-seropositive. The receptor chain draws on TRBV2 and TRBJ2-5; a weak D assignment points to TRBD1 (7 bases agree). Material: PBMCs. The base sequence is TGTGCCAGCAGAGGAGGGGGCGGGGAGACCCAGTACTTC. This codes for CASRGGGGETQYF.